This T cell receptor beta chain was captured by sequencing in a study of blood T cell repertoires in COVID-19. The authors' processing: Estimation of nucleated cell counts was performed using reference gene primer amplification. Sequencing was performed with immunoSEQ multiplex PCR; in TCRdb, only in-frame clones are kept and a portion is missing. V and J calls and clone size are those listed in that table; D and trimming were worked out from the DNA. Here the sample spans fewer than 350,000 clones, roughly 85% being singletons. The CDR3 covers 14 residues. The V and J ends lost 4 bases and 8 bases, in that order; junction bases with no gene match: 10. Germline V CDR1 and CDR2: SGHRS, YFSETQ.

The chain carries TRBV5-1 and TRBJ1-2; 8 bases fit TRBD1. This receptor was obtained from a woman between 35 and 50 years old with acute COVID-19. Sequenced material: PBMCs or T cells enriched from blood (not recorded which). The CDR3 nucleotides read TGCGCCAGCAGCACGACAGGGGAGACGGGGGGCTACACCTTC. It yields the protein CASSTTGETGGYTF.